The 5 T cell receptor beta chains listed next were all sequenced from one sample in a study of T-cell reconstitution after alpha-beta-depleted transplantation in children. As it was prepared, the TCRbeta library received unique molecular identifiers. Using its own MiXCR run on the PCR reads, TCRdb lists one record per CDR3 protein. The sample includes around 500,000 distinct CDR3 sequences, 12% seen only once; the top ten take under 7%. The sample here was PBMCs from the stem cell graft donor, taken from the stem cell graft. These receptors all stem from a human donor who donated a stem cell graft to a child with combined immunodeficiency.

This clonotype came up many times. The chain carries TRBV12-3 or TRBV12-4 and TRBJ2-3; D is ambiguous. The CDR3 is 13 amino acids. V was clipped by 1 base and J by 4 bases, with 6 bases between them. This CDR3 is CASSLGLADTQYF. DNA of the CDR3: TGTGCCAGCAGTTTAGGTTTGGCAGATACGCAGTATTTT.

This clonotype has more than one count but fewer than ten. J is TRBJ1-2 and V is TRBV6-1; maybe TRBD1 (5 bases). Trimming took off 5 bases at V and 4 bases at J, with 11 bases between the two ends. The CDR3 spans 13 residues. Per germline, CDR1 MNHNS and CDR2 SASEGT. The DNA of the CDR3 is TGTGCCAGCAGTAAAGGGGATTCCTATGGCTACACCTTC. Translated: CASSKGDSYGYTF.

This clonotype was observed many times. The V and J genes are TRBV21-1 and TRBJ1-3. TRBV21-1 corresponds to a pseudogene. This CDR3 has 14 residues. The CDR3: CASSKAGSGNTIYF. DNA for the CDR3: TGTGCCAGCAGCAAAGCAGGGTCTGGAAACACCATATATTTT.

In this sample, this clonotype turned up many times. V gene TRBV5-1 combines with J gene TRBJ2-7; D might be TRBD1 or TRBD2, each matching 5 bases. V lost 1 base and J 2 bases, leaving 10 bases between the germline ends. From germline, CDR1 is SGHRS and CDR2 YFSETQ. This CDR3 contains 14 residues. In DNA form, the CDR3 reads TGCGCCAGCAGCTTGTTAGGGACCACCTACGAGCAGTACTTC. Protein: CASSLLGTTYEQYF.

This chain connects TRBV20-1 to TRBJ2-5; TRBD2 is a possible D gene (6 bases). Germline V lookup: CDR1 DFQATT, CDR2 SNEGSKA (reference sequence). CDR3 length: 15 amino acids. V shed 5 bases and J shed 0 bases, with 16 bases lying between them. The CDR3 bases are TGCAGTGCTCCATCCCGCGGGGTGCACCAAGAGACCCAGTACTTC. Translation: CSAPSRGVHQETQYF.